This T cell receptor (beta chain) was retrieved from a study of cytomegalovirus exposure and HLA in healthy donors. Regarding this clone: Antigen unknown.

The primer mix had 60 Vbeta and 13 Jbeta primers. Generated by immunoSEQ multiplex PCR, the TCRdb table keeps only in-frame clones and is missing some. This table holds some 76,000 clones. Trimming stripped 7 bases from V and 2 bases from J, with 12 bases between. This CDR3 comprises 12 residues. Germline CDR1 SQVTM, CDR2 ANQGSEA. Regarding the study as a whole: Versus the roughly 700-donor mean, an Asian-associated ancestry cluster reportedly showed fewer N-insertions in a later analysis. Listed as cytomegalovirus-associated were approximately 160 TCR beta chains.

The rearrangement links TRBV29-1 to TRBJ2-7; D is perhaps TRBD2 (6 bases). The receptor comes from a female donor in good health and CMV-seropositive. Sequencing input: PBMCs. Here the CDR3 DNA reads TGCAGCGGGACTAACGGTACCTACGAGCAGTACTTC. The encoded protein is CSGTNGTYEQYF.